This entry features one T cell receptor (beta chain) sequence. In germline, CDR1 is MDHEN, CDR2 SYDVKM. The CDR3 runs to 17 residues. TCRdb reanalyzed the 5' RACE reads, giving one entry per CDR3 protein sequence and no DNA. The repertoire table contains about 160,000 distinct CDR3 sequences. The sample originates from a study of monozygotic twins with inflammatory bowel disease. This TCR derives from a human donor with ulcerative colitis or Crohn's disease, or a healthy co-twin of an affected twin (not recorded which). V is TRBV28 and J is TRBJ2-7; TCRdb gives TRBD2 as the D gene, but with no DNA this cannot be confirmed. Sample: blood. The CDR3 spells CASSLPLTGTSSDEQYF.